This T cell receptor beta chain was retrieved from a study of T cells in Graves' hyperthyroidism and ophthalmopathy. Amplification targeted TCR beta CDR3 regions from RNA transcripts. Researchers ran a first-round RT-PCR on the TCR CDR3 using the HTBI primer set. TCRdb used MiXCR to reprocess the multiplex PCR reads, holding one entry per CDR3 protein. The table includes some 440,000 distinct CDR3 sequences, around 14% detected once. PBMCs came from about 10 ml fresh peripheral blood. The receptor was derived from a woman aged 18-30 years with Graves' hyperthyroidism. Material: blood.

The CDR3 DNA sequence: TGTGCCAGCAGTTTCCTTTTAAGGGGGCGCGAGAACACTGAAGCTTTCTTT. Residues: CASSFLLRGRENTEAFF. The genes are TRBV28 and TRBJ1-1; 7 nucleotides align to TRBD1. Germline assignment: CDR1 MDHEN and CDR2 SYDVKM. With 3 bases clipped from V and 1 base from J, the junction kept 11 bases outside the gene matches. This CDR3 contains 17 residues.